What follows are 29 T cell receptor beta chains derived from one specimen sequenced in a study of CD8 T cells in ankylosing spondylitis. One entry per CDR3 protein results from TCRdb running MiXCR on the 5' RACE reads. The table has a few hundred thousand distinct CDR3 sequences, under 25% seen once. Their recognized antigens are unknown. The study's findings and limits: A motif in TCR beta, a set of eight highly homologous variants, appeared characteristic of ankylosing spondylitis blood.

Material for sequencing was blood, either unsorted or a sorted T cell fraction (not recorded which). The receptor set was obtained from a male donor with ankylosing spondylitis.

The genes are TRBV15 and TRBJ2-6, with 10 bases aligning to TRBD1. The CDR3 has 18 residues. The V and J ends lost 1 base and 3 bases, in that order; junction bases with no gene match: 6. Germline V lookup: CDR1 LNHNV, CDR2 YYDKDF (reference sequence). CDR3 loop: CATSRADRGWDGANVLTF. CDR3 nucleotide sequence: TGTGCCACCAGCAGAGCGGACAGGGGGTGGGATGGGGCCAACGTCCTGACTTTC.

This clonotype was observed a handful of times. The J gene is TRBJ2-2, the V gene TRBV5-1, with 7 bases that match TRBD1. Trimming took 3 bases from V and 6 from J; bases not matched to a gene: 20. The CDR3 extends over 19 amino acids. Germline CDR1 SGHRS, CDR2 YFSETQ. CDR3 coding DNA: TGCGCCAGCAGCTATAACCTGGGACAGCTCGGATCACGCTCCGGGGAGCTGTTTTTT. It encodes CASSYNLGQLGSRSGELFF.

The V and J genes are TRBV5-5 and TRBJ2-3; 10 nucleotides match TRBD1. V lost 4 bases and J lost 4; bases outside the gene matches: 9. The CDR3 runs to 16 residues. CDR1 SGHKS and CDR2 YYEKEE come from the germline V gene (reference sequence). Here the CDR3 DNA reads TGTGCCAGCAGCCGTGAGGACAGGGGGTTTGCAGATACGCAGTATTTT. The encoded protein is CASSREDRGFADTQYF.

The V and J genes are TRBV5-6 and TRBJ1-2; no definite D call. This CDR3 has 11 amino acids. CDR1 SGHDT and CDR2 YYEEEE come from the germline V gene. With 4 bases removed from V and 6 bases from J, the gap between germline ends came to 7 bases. As DNA, the CDR3 is TGTGCCAGCAGCCTCACCGATGGCTACACCTTC. Protein product: CASSLTDGYTF. Drawing the rest from reference TRBV5-6 and TRBJ1-2, the complete variable domain is DAGVTQSPTHLIKTRGQQVTLRCSPKSGHDTVSWYQQALGQGPQFIFQYYEEEERQRGNFPDRFSGHQFPNYSSELNVNALLLGDSALYLCASSLTDGYTFGSGTRLTVV.

Only a few counts were recorded for this clonotype. V is TRBV7-8 and J is TRBJ1-6; no reliable D call. Germline-derived CDR1 and CDR2 are SGHVS and FQNEAQ. Deletions cut 1 base from V and 11 bases from J, with 9 bases between. The CDR3 runs 13 residues. As DNA, the CDR3 is TGTGCCAGCAGCTTAGAAAGGCCGGCACCCCTCCACTTT. The encoded protein is CASSLERPAPLHF. The full variable domain, completed using reference TRBV7-8 and TRBJ1-6, is GAGVSQSPRYKVAKRGQDVALRCDPISGHVSLFWYQQALGQGPEFLTYFQNEAQLDKSGLPSDRFFAERPEGSVSTLKIQRTQQEDSAVYLCASSLERPAPLHFGNGTRLTVT.

The chain recombines TRBV7-3 with TRBJ2-5; no clear D gene. V was cut by 3 bases and J by 5 bases, with 10 bases left in between. Germline V gives CDR1 SGHTA, CDR2 FQGTGA. This CDR3 comprises 13 residues. As DNA, the CDR3 is TGTGCCAGCAGCTTGGCAGCCATGGAGACCCAGTACTTC. This translates into CASSLAAMETQYF.

The chain is built from TRBV28 and TRBJ1-2; 10 bases are shared with TRBD1. CDR3 length: 13 residues. The ends lost 8 bases at V and 8 bases at J; junction bases unmatched: 8. Per the germline V gene, CDR1 is MDHEN and CDR2 is SYDVKM. Here the CDR3 DNA reads TGTGCCAGCGAACCAGACAGGGGGCGCGGCTACACCTTC. This encodes CASEPDRGRGYTF.

There are many counts of this clonotype. The chain couples TRBV20-1 to TRBJ2-3; 11 positions match TRBD1. CDR3 size: 15 residues. J lost 4 bases, V lost 4 bases, and 7 bases had no gene match. Germline V lookup: CDR1 DFQATT, CDR2 SNEGSKA (reference sequence). The CDR3 region has the DNA TGCAGTGCTACCCACAGGACAGGGGGCCCAGATACGCAGTATTTT. Its translation is CSATHRTGGPDTQYF.

V is TRBV28 and J is TRBJ2-3, with 9 bases aligning to TRBD2. Trimming cost V 5 bases and J 6 bases; bases outside gene matches: 12. Per germline, CDR1 MDHEN and CDR2 SYDVKM. The CDR3 has 16 residues. This CDR3 is CASSPTRREGGDTQYF. CDR3 bases: TGTGCCAGCAGTCCCACAAGGCGGGAGGGCGGGGATACGCAGTATTTT.

This clonotype was seen more than once but under ten times. The chain joins TRBV18 to TRBJ1-6; no clear D gene. There are 15 residues in the CDR3. V lost 0 bases to trimming and J lost 7 bases, with 10 bases between them. Germline V CDR1 and CDR2: KGHSH, LQKENI. CDR3 residues: CASSPPADPNSPLHF. CDR3 DNA sequence: TGTGCCAGCTCACCACCTGCGGATCCAAATTCACCCCTCCACTTT.

This clonotype appeared many times. V usage is TRBV4-1 and J usage is TRBJ2-1; TRBD2 aligns across 7 bases. Germline V lookup: CDR1 MGHRA, CDR2 YSYEKL. CDR3 length: 16 amino acids. V lost 6 bases to trimming and J lost 3 bases; unmatched junction nucleotides: 11. CDR3: CASSQLGGPRYNEQFF. The CDR3 DNA sequence: TGCGCCAGCAGTCAACTGGGAGGGCCCCGCTACAATGAGCAGTTCTTC.

V gene TRBV28 combines with J gene TRBJ2-7, with D maybe TRBD1 (5 bases). The CDR3 totals 13 residues. In germline, CDR1 is MDHEN, CDR2 SYDVKM. Trimming stripped 4 bases from V and 7 bases from J, with 14 bases between. CDR3 residues: CASSWNRRQEQYF. As DNA, the CDR3 is TGTGCCAGCAGTTGGAACAGGCGACAGGAGCAGTACTTC.

CDR3 amino acids: CASSSSGRLNEQYF. The CDR3 DNA reads TGTGCCAGCAGCAGTAGCGGGAGACTCAACGAGCAGTACTTC. The chain carries TRBV7-2 and TRBJ2-7; 9 nucleotides line up with TRBD2. The V gene's germline CDR1 is SGHTA and CDR2 FQGNSA. The ends lost 5 bases at V and 5 bases at J; junction bases unmatched: 7. CDR3 length: 14 amino acids. Complete variable domain (other parts from reference TRBV7-2 and TRBJ2-7): GAGVSQSPSNKVTEKGKDVELRCDPISGHTALYWYRQSLGQGLEFLIYFQGNSAPDKSGLPSDRFSAERTGGSVSTLTIQRTQQEDSAVYLCASSSSGRLNEQYFGPGTRLTVT.

There are a few counts of this clonotype. The gene calls are TRBV6-2 or TRBV6-3 and TRBJ1-5, with D perhaps TRBD1 (5 bases). This CDR3 has 18 residues. With 4 bases removed from V and 0 bases from J, the gap between germline ends came to 19 bases. The germline CDR1 and CDR2 sequences are MNHEY and SVGEGT. The CDR3 spells CASSWTGPRGNSNQPQHF. The CDR3 DNA is TGTGCCAGCAGTTGGACCGGGCCGAGGGGTAATAGCAATCAGCCCCAGCATTTT.

The gene calls are TRBV5-1 and TRBJ2-5, with 11 positions matching TRBD1. The junction had 5 bases not matched to a gene; V was cut back by 2 bases and J by 2 bases. The CDR3 extends over 16 amino acids. Germline values: CDR1 SGHRS, CDR2 YFSETQ. The CDR3 loop is CASSFGQGAIQETQYF. The CDR3 DNA reads as TGCGCCAGCAGCTTCGGACAGGGGGCGATTCAAGAGACCCAGTACTTC.

This clonotype was recorded a few times. The chain employs TRBV20-1 and TRBJ2-7, with D maybe TRBD2 (6 bases). The V end was cut by 1 base, the J end by 7 bases, with 20 bases between. The germline V gene encodes CDR1 DFQATT and CDR2 SNEGSKA (reference sequence). The CDR3 runs 15 residues. In DNA form, the CDR3 reads TGCAGTGCTAGAGGTGGGCCCCTGGGTAGCGGAGAGCAGTACTTC. Its protein product is CSARGGPLGSGEQYF.

V and J are TRBV19 and TRBJ2-1, with D maybe TRBD2 (6 bases). Germline V CDR1 and CDR2: LNHDA, SQIVND (reference sequence). CDR3 length equals 12 residues. Trimming removed 1 base from V and 10 bases from J, with 8 bases in between. The CDR3 DNA reads TGTGCCAGTAGTATAGTTGGGGGGGAGCAGTTCTTC. This translates into CASSIVGGEQFF.

This rearrangement joins TRBV20-1 to TRBJ2-7; 8 bases fit TRBD2. V lost 3 bases to trimming and J lost 4 bases; unmatched junction nucleotides: 8. CDR1 is DFQATT and CDR2 is SNEGSKA in the germline V gene (reference sequence). CDR3 length equals 14 residues. In DNA form, the CDR3 reads TGCAGTGCTAGTGCGGGGGGCGTAGAGTACGAGCAGTACTTC. This sequence encodes CSASAGGVEYEQYF.

This chain joins TRBV12-3 or TRBV12-4 and TRBJ1-5, with 7 bases matching TRBD1. V lost 6 bases and J lost 5; bases outside the gene matches: 13. CDR3 length: 16 amino acids. The CDR3 protein is CASSRIGQGVDQPQHF. For the CDR3, the DNA is TGTGCCAGCAGCCGAATCGGGCAGGGGGTGGATCAGCCCCAGCATTTT.

Many counts were recorded for this clonotype. The gene calls are TRBV7-9 and TRBJ2-7; TRBD2 matches at 14 bases. The CDR3 runs 14 residues. CDR1 and CDR2 (germline): SEHNR, FQNEAQ (reference sequence). V gave up 4 bases and J gave up 6 bases; unmatched junction bases: 2. The CDR3: CASSSGLAGVEQYF. In DNA form, the CDR3 reads TGTGCCAGCAGCTCGGGACTAGCGGGAGTCGAGCAGTACTTC. Filled out from reference TRBV7-9 and TRBJ2-7, the complete variable domain reads DTGVSQNPRHKITKRGQNVTFRCDPISEHNRLYWYRQTLGQGPEFLTYFQNEAQLEKSRLLSDRFSAERPKGSFSTLEIQRTEQGDSAMYLCASSSGLAGVEQYFGPGTRLTVT.

In this sample, this clonotype turned up many times. V is TRBV4-2 and J is TRBJ2-1; D could derive from TRBD1 or TRBD2 (5 bases each). The V end was cut by 0 bases, the J end by 5 bases, with 11 bases between. The CDR3 contains 15 residues. Germline loops: CDR1 LGHNA, CDR2 YNFKEQ. As DNA, the CDR3 is TGTGCCAGCAGCCAAGATGGGACGGGGAACAATGAGCAGTTCTTC. This translates into CASSQDGTGNNEQFF.

In this sample, this clonotype turned up a few times. V gene TRBV29-1 combines with J gene TRBJ2-2; no definite D call. CDR1 is SQVTM, CDR2 ANQGSEA, per germline. V was trimmed by 6 bases and J by 6 bases, leaving 14 bases between them. The CDR3 is 13 residues long. The CDR3 coding sequence is TGCAGCGTGGACCTAAAGGGTCCCGGGGAGCTGTTTTTT. Its translation is CSVDLKGPGELFF.

The chain has TRBV20-1 and TRBJ2-5; weak D call: TRBD2 (5 bases). The CDR3 consists of 14 residues. Germline V CDR1 and CDR2: DFQATT, SNEGSKA (reference sequence). V dropped 3 bases and J dropped 1 base, with 12 bases sitting between them. The chain's CDR3 is CSASNVATQETQYF. The DNA of the CDR3 is TGCAGTGCTAGCAATGTAGCGACCCAAGAGACCCAGTACTTC.

This clonotype appeared a few times. The chain employs TRBV27 and TRBJ2-3; D is unresolved. Germline V gene sequence: CDR1 MNHEY, CDR2 SMNVEV (reference sequence). The CDR3 contains 16 residues. The germline V and J ends were trimmed by 0 bases and 0 bases, with 10 bases remaining between them. CDR3 sequence: CASSLSSLPSTDTQYF. The CDR3 nucleotides read TGTGCCAGCAGTTTATCGAGCCTACCAAGCACAGATACGCAGTATTTT.

The chain recombines TRBV3-1 with TRBJ2-7; D gene unclear. Germline V gene sequence: CDR1 LGHDT, CDR2 YNNKEL (reference sequence). V lost 3 bases and J 6 bases, leaving 18 bases between the germline ends. The CDR3 length is 15 residues. The CDR3 DNA follows: TGTGCCAGCAGCCAGACCCGGTTCAGTGCCTCCGAGCAGTACTTC. Protein sequence: CASSQTRFSASEQYF.

The rearrangement joins TRBV12-3 or TRBV12-4 to TRBJ2-2; 8 bases agree with TRBD2. The CDR3 is made up of 15 amino acids. V shed 5 bases, J shed 4 bases, and the junction held 6 bases outside the gene matches. CDR3 sequence reads: CASSRGGRGTGELFF. The CDR3 DNA sequence: TGTGCCAGCAGTCGGGGGGGGCGGGGCACCGGGGAGCTGTTTTTT.

The chain couples TRBV5-1 to TRBJ2-1; maybe TRBD2 (6 bases). Germline values: CDR1 SGHRS, CDR2 YFSETQ. Deletions cut 0 bases from V and 2 bases from J, with 12 bases between. This CDR3 is 16 amino acids long. The CDR3 DNA sequence: TGCGCCAGCAGCTTGGGACTAGATGCAACCTACAATGAGCAGTTCTTC. Its protein is CASSLGLDATYNEQFF.

This clonotype was counted only a few times. The CDR3 reads CASSVTAYPSGNTIYF. The CDR3 DNA reads as TGCGCCAGCAGCGTGACAGCTTATCCCTCTGGAAACACCATATATTTT. The chain carries TRBV5-1 and TRBJ1-3; the D gene is possibly TRBD1 (5 bases). The CDR3 is 16 amino acids. Germline V gene data show CDR1 as SGHRS and CDR2 as YFSETQ. V dropped 4 bases and J dropped 0 bases, with 14 bases sitting between them.

CDR3 DNA: TGTGCCAGTAACCCGACAGGGATTAACAATGAGCAGTTCTTC. Its translation: CASNPTGINNEQFF. The chain joins TRBV19 to TRBJ2-1, with TRBD1 identical over 7 bases. The CDR3 is made up of 14 amino acids. V was pared by 7 bases and J by 5 bases, with 8 bases of the junction left unmatched. Germline V gene data show CDR1 as LNHDA and CDR2 as SQIVND (reference sequence).